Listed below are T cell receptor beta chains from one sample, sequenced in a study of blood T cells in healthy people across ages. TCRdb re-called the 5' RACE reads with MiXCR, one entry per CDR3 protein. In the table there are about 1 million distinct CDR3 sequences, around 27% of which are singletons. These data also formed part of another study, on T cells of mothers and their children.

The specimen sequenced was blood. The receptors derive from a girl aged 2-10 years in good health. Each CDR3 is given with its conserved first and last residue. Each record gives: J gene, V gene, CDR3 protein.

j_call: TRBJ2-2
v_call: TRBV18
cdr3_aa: CASSPIESANTGELFF

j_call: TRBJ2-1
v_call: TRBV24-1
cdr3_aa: CASKAGTGPLLF

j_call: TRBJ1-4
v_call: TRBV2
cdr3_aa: CASSESLDSPQEIEKLFF

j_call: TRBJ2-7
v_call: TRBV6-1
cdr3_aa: CASGGQTSYEQYF

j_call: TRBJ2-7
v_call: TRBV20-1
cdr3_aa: CSAYRDLAYEQYF

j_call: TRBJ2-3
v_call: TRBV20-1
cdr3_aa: CSARDGAPWDTQYF

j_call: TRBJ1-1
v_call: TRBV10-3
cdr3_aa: CAISESSKGNTEAFF

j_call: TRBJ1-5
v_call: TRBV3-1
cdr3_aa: CASGQGGQQPQHF

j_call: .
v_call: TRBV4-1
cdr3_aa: CASSPLGLASYEQYF

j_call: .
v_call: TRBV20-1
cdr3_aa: CSATGTSGNNAYEQYF

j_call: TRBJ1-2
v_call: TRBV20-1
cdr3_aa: CSAELWNGDSHTF

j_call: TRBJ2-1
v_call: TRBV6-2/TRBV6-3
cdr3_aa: CASSYEGTSGREQFF

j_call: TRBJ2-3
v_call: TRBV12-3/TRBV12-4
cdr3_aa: CASSATTGGDTQYF

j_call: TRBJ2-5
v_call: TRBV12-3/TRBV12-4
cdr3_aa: CASSLARGGPETQYF

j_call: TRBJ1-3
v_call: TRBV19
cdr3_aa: CASSIGQVSGNTIYF

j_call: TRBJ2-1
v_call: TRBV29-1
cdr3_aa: CSVEGFGVYNEQFF

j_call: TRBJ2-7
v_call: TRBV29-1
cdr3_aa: CSVTTDLYEQYF

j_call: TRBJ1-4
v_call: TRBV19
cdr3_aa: CASRRRNEKLFF

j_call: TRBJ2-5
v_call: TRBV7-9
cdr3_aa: CASSLSGTTQETQYF

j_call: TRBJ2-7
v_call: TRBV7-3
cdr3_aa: CASSFRQGVEQYF

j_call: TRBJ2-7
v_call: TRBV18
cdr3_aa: CASSPTGGKLDEQYF

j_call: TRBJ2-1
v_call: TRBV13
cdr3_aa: CASSHGGTGSSYNEQFF

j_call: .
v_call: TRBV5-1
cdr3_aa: CASSFFPGGTYEQYF

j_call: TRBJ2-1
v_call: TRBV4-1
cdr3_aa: CASSQDARYNEQFF

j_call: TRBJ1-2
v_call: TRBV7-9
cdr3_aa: CASSSRDRWENYGYTF

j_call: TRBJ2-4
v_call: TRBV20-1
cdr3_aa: CSARPDGWGQNIQYF

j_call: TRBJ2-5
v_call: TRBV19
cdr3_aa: CASNQGAGGETQYF

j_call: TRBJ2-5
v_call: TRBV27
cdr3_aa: CASKSPLSGEETQYF

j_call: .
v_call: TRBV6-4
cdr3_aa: CASSKTGYDPTQNEQFF

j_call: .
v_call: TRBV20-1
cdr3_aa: CSAFRGTGGVHEQYF

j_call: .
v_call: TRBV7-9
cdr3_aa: CASSLRFGYEQYF

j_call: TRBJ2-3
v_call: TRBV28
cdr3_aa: CASSLSSPPADTQYF

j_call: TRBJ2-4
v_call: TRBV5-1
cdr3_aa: CASSLRDSTKNIQYF

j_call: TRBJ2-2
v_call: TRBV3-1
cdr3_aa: CASSQEGVTGELFF

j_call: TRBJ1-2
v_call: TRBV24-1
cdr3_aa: CATSSHPQGTNYGYTF

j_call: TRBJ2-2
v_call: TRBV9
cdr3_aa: CASSVSIVGGELFF

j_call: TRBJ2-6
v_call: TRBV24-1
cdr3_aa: CATEKGGLHSGANVLTF

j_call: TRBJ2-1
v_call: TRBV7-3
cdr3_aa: CASSSGTGGDEQFF

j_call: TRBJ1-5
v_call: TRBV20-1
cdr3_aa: CSAEQGSAQHF

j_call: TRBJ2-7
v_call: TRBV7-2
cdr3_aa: CASSPSASLSYEQYF

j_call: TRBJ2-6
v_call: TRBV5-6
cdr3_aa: CASSFGWQSSGANVLTF

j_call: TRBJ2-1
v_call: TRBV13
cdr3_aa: CASSPSQWVAGGPSSYNEQFF

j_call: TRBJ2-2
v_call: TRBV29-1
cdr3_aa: CSVWRANTGELFF